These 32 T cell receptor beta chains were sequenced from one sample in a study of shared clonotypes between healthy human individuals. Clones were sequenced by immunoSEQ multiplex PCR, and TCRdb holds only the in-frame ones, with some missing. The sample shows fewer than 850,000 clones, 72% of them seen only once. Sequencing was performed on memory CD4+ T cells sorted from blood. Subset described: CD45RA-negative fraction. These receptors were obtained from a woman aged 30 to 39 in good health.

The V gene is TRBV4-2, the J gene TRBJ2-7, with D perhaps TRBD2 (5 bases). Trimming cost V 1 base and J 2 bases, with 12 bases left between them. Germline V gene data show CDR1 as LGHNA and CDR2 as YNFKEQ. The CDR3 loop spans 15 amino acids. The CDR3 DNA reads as TGTGCCAGCAGCCAAGGGGGAGACCCCACCTACGAGCAGTACTTC. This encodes CASSQGGDPTYEQYF.

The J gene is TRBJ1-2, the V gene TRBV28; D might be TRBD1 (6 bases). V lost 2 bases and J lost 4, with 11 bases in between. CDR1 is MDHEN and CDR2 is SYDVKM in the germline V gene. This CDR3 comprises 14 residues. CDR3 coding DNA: TGTGCCAGCAGTTTAACAGGGCCATCCTATGGCTACACCTTC. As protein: CASSLTGPSYGYTF.

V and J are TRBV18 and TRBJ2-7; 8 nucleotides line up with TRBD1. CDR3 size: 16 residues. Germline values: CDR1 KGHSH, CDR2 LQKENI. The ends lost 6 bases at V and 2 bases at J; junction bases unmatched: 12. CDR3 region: CASSTNRDRRTYEQYF. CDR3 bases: TGTGCCAGCTCCACAAACCGGGACAGGCGAACCTACGAGCAGTACTTC.

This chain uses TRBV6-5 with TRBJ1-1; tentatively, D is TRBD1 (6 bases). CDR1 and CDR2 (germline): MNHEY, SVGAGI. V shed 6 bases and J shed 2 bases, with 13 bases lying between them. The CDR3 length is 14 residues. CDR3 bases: TGTGCCAGCAGGGGCGGGACACCCAACACTGAAGCTTTCTTT. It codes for CASRGGTPNTEAFF.

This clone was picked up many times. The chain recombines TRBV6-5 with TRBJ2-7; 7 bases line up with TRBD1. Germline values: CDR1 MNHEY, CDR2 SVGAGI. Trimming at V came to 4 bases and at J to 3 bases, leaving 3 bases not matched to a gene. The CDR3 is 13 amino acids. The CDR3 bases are TGTGCCAGCAGTTTCGGACAGGACTACGAGCAGTACTTC. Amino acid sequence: CASSFGQDYEQYF.

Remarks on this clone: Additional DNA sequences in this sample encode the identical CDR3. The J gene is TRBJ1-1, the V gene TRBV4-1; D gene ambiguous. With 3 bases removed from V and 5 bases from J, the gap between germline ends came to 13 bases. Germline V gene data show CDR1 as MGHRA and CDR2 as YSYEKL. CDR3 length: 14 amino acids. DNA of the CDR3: TGCGCCAGCAGCCAGGAAGGATTAGGAACTGAAGCTTTCTTT. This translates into CASSQEGLGTEAFF.

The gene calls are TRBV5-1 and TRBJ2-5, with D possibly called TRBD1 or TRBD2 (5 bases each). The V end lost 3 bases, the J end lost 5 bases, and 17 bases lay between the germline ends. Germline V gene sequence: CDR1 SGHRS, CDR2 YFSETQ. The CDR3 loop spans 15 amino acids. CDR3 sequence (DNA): TGCGCCAGCAGCTCCCGGGACGCAGGTTCGGAGACCCAGTACTTC. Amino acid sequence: CASSSRDAGSETQYF.

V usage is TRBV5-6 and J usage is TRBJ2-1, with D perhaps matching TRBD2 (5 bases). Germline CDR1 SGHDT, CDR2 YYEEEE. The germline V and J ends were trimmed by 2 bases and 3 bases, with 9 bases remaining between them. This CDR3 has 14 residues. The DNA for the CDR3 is TGTGCCAGCAGCTTAACTAGACTCTACAATGAGCAGTTCTTC. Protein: CASSLTRLYNEQFF.

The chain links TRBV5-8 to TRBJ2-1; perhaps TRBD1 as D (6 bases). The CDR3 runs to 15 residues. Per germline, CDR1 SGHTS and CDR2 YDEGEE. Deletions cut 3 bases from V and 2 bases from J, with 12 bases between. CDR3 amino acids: CASSSTGLTYNEQFF. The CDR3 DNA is TGTGCCAGCAGCTCAACAGGGTTAACCTACAATGAGCAGTTCTTC.

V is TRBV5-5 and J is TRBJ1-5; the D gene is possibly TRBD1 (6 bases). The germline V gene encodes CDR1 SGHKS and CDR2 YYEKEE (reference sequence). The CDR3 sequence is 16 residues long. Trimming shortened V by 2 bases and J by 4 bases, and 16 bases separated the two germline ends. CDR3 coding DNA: TGTGCCAGCAGCTTCTCTGCGGGGGGCAGGAATCAGCCCCAGCATTTT. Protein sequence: CASSFSAGGRNQPQHF.

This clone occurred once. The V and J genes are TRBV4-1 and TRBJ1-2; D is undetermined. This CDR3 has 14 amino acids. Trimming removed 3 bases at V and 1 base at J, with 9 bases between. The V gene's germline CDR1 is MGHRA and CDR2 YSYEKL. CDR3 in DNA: TGCGCCAGCAGCCAGGACGGACGTAACTATGGCTACACCTTC. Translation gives CASSQDGRNYGYTF.

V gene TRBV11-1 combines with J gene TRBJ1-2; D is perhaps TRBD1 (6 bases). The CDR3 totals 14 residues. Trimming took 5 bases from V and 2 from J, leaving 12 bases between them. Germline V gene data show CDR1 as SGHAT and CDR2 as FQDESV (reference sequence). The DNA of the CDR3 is TGTGCCAGCAGCCCGCCTCAGGGGAACTATGGCTACACCTTC. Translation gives CASSPPQGNYGYTF.

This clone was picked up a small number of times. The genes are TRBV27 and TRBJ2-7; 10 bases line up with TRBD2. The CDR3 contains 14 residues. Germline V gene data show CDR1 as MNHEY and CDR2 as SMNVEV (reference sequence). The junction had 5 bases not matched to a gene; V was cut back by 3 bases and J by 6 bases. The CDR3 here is CASSFSSGSGEQYF. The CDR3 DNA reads TGTGCCAGCAGTTTCTCTAGCGGGAGTGGCGAGCAGTACTTC.

DNA for the CDR3: TGTGCCAGCAGTTTATTTTCGGACGGTGATCAGCCCCAGCATTTT. Translating it yields CASSLFSDGDQPQHF. The gene calls are TRBV27 and TRBJ1-5; D is unclear. V shed 1 base and J shed 5 bases, with 12 bases lying between them. The CDR3 contains 15 residues. In germline, CDR1 is MNHEY, CDR2 SMNVEV (reference sequence).

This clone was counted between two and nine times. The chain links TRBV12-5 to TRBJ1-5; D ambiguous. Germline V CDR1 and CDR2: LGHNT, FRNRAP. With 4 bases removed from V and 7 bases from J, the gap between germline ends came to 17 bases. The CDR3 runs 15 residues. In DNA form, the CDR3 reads TGTGCTAGTGGTTATGGACGAATCTCGGAGCAGCCCCAGCATTTT. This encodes CASGYGRISEQPQHF.

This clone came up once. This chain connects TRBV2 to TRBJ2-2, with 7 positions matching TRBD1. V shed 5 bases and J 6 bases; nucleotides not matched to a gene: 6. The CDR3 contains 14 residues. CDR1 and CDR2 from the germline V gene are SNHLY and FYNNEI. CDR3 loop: CASSKTGVSGELFF. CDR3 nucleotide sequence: TGTGCCAGCAGTAAAACAGGGGTCTCCGGGGAGCTGTTTTTT.

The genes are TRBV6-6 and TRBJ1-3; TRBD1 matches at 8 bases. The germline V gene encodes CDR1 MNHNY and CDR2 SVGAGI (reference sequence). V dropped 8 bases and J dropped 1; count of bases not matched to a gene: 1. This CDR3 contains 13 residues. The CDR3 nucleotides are TGTGCCAGCCGACAGGGGTCTGGAAACACCATATATTTT. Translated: CASRQGSGNTIYF.

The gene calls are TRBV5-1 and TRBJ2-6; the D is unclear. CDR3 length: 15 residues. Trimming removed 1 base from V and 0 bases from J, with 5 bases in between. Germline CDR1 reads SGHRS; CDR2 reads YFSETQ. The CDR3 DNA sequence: TGCGCCAGCAGCTTGAAGTACTCTGGGGCCAACGTCCTGACTTTC. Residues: CASSLKYSGANVLTF.

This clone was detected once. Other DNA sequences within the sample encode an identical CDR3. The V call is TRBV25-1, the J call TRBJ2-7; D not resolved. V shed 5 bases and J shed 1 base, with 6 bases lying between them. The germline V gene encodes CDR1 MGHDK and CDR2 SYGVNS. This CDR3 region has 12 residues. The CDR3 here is CASSRVSYEQYF. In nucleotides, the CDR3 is TGTGCCAGCAGTAGGGTGTCCTACGAGCAGTACTTC.

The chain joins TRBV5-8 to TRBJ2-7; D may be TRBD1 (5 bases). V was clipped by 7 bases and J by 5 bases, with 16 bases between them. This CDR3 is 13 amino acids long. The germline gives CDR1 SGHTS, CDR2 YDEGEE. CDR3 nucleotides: TGTGCCAGCGGTGACAGATACCTTGACGAGCAGTACTTC. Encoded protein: CASGDRYLDEQYF.

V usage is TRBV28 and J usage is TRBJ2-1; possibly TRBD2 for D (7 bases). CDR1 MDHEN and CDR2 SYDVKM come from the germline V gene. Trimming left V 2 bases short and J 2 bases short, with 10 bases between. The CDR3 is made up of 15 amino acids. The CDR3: CASSLRGGAYNEQFF. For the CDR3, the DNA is TGTGCCAGCAGTTTAAGGGGGGGAGCCTACAATGAGCAGTTCTTC.

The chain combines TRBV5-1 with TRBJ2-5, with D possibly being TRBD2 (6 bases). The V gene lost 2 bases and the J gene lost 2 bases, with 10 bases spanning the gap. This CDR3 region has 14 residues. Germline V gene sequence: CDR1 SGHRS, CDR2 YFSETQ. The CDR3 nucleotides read TGCGCCAGCAGCTTCCGGGACTCACAAGAGACCCAGTACTTC. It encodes CASSFRDSQETQYF.

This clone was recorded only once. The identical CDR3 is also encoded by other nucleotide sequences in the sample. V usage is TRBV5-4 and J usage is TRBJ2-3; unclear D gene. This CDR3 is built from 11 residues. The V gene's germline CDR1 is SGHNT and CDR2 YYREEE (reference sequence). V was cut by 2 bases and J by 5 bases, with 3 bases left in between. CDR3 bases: TGTGCCAGCAGCTTCGGAGATACGCAGTATTTT. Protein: CASSFGDTQYF.

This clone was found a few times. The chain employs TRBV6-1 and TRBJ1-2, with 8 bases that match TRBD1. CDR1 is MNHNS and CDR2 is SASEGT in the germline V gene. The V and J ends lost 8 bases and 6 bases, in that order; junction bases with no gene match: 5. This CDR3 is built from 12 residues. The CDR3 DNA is TGTGCCAGCGGACAGGGCTGGAATGGCTACACCTTC. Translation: CASGQGWNGYTF.

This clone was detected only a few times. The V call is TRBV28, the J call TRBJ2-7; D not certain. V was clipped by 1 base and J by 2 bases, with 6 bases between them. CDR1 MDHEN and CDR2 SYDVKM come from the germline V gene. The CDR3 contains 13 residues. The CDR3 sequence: CASSLSETYEQYF. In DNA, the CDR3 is TGTGCCAGCAGTTTATCGGAAACCTACGAGCAGTACTTC.

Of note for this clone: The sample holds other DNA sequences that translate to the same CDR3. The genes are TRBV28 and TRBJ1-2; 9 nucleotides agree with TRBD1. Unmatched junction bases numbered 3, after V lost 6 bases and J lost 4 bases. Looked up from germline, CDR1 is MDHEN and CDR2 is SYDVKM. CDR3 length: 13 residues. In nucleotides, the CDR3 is TGTGCCAGCAGGGACAGGGGCACCTATGGCTACACCTTC. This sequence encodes CASRDRGTYGYTF.

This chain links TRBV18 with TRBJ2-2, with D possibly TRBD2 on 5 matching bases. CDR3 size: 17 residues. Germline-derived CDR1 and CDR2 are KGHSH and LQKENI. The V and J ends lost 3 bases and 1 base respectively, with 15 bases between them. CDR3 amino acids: CASSPLRKRMNTGELFF. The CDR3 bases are TGTGCCAGCTCACCCCTACGGAAGCGGATGAACACCGGGGAGCTGTTTTTT.

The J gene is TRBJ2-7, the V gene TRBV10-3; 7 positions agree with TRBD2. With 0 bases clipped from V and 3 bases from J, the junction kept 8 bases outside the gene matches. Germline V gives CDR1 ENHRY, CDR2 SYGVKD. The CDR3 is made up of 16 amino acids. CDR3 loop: CAISESTSPISYEQYF. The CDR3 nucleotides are TGTGCCATCAGTGAGTCGACTAGCCCCATTAGCTACGAGCAGTACTTC.

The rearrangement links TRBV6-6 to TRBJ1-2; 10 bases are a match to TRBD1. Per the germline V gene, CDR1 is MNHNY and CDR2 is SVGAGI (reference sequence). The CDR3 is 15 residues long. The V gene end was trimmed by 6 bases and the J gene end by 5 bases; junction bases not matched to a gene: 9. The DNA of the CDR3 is TGTGCCAGCAGCTTGGGGACAGGGGAGAGGTATGGCTACACCTTC. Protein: CASSLGTGERYGYTF.

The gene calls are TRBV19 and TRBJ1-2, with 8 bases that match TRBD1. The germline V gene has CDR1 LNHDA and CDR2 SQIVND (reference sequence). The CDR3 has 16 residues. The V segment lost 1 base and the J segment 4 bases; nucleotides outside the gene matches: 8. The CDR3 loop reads CASSIAGTGRLYGYTF. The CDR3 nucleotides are TGTGCCAGTAGTATAGCTGGGACAGGACGTCTCTATGGCTACACCTTC.

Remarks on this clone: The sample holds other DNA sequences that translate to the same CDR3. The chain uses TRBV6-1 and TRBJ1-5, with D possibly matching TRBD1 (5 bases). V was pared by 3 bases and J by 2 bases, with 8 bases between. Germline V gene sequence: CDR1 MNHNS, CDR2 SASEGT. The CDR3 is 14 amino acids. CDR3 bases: TGTGCCAGCAGTGAGGGCAGGGGCAATCAGCCCCAGCATTTT. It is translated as CASSEGRGNQPQHF.

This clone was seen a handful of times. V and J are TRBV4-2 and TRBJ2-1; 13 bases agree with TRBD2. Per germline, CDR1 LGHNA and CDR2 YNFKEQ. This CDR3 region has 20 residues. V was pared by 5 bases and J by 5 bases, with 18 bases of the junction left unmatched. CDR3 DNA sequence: TGTGCCAGCAGCAAGGGACTACCGGGACTAGCGGGAACAATAAACAATGAGCAGTTCTTC. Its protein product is CASSKGLPGLAGTINNEQFF.